This T cell receptor (beta chain) is drawn from a study of cytomegalovirus exposure and HLA in healthy donors. Study as a whole: Some 77 million unique TCRs from HLA-typed donors were held in an early release of data. General study results and limits: Later analysis identified several of the most significant clusters that appeared linked to common viral pathogens.

CDR1 and CDR2 from the germline V gene are MGHRA and YSYEKL. V was pared by 1 base and J by 0 bases, with 18 bases between. The CDR3 sequence is 19 residues long. The PCR contained 60 Vbeta and 13 Jbeta primers. Generated by immunoSEQ multiplex PCR, the TCRdb table keeps only in-frame clones and is missing some. The listing records 65,000 to 80,000 clones. For this clone: The antigen remains unidentified.

This sequence originates from a man in his thirties or forties in good health and CMV-seronegative. The sample was PBMCs. This rearrangement joins TRBV4-1 to TRBJ1-4; TRBD1 might be the D (5 bases). The DNA for the CDR3 is TGCGCCAGCAGCCAAGGAGAAGGTTGGACACCGGCAACTAATGAAAAACTGTTTTTT. Amino acids: CASSQGEGWTPATNEKLFF.